One TCR beta chain is described in this entry. Its antigen is unknown. The data originate from a study of post-analysis software for immune sequencing data. The TCR beta cDNA libraries contained unique molecular identifiers. There were roughly 0.95 to 10 million T cells, and 510,000 or so cDNA molecules came from them. TCRdb passed the PCR reads through MiXCR, listing each CDR3 protein once. The sample shows 800,000 to 950,000 distinct CDR3 sequences, around 50% of them seen only once. The CDR3 loop spans 15 amino acids. J gave up 6 bases and V 5 bases, and 13 bases lay outside the gene matches. From germline, CDR1 is ENHRY and CDR2 SYGVKD. Findings and limits, study-wide: TRBV5-6, TRBV5-1 and TRBV20-1 were among 4 or 5 TRBV segments more frequent in patients than controls.

This TCR derives from a girl between 5 and 17 years old with multiple sclerosis. The V gene is TRBV10-3, the J gene TRBJ2-7, with 7 bases identical to TRBD1. The sample taken for sequencing was blood. The CDR3 sequence: CAISLPQGSFGEQYF. The CDR3 coding sequence is TGTGCCATCAGTTTGCCACAGGGGAGTTTCGGCGAGCAGTACTTC.